This TCR beta chain was recovered during a study of shared clonotypes between healthy human individuals. General study results and limits: Clonotype sharing among donors was expected to depend on sequencing depth. Larger estimated richness was generally recorded for naive subsets relative to memory subsets. A reduction in generation probabilities was seen for non-shared clonotypes relative to those shared by all four donors.

About this clone itself: Its target is not known.

Profiling relied on immunoSEQ multiplex PCR, and the TCRdb table lists in-frame clones only, not all of them. The table lists 2 million to 2.5 million clones, 80% to 95% of them singletons. Germline loops: CDR1 MNHEY, CDR2 SVGAGI. V lost 8 bases to trimming and J lost 1 base, with 12 bases between them. The CDR3 extends over 14 amino acids. The specimen sequenced was naive CD4+ T cells from PBMCs. Subset meaning: CD45RA+ positively selected. This receptor was identified in a man younger than 35 in good health. Some clones in this sample may be carry-over from other donors' samples. The genes are TRBV6-5 and TRBJ2-1, with unresolved D. The CDR3 bases are TGTGCCAGCCGGCCTGGCTTTTCCTACAATGAGCAGTTCTTC. It translates to CASRPGFSYNEQFF.